The next 4 T cell receptor beta chains were all read from a single sample in a study of blood T cell repertoires in COVID-19. Sequencing used immunoSEQ multiplex PCR; TCRdb keeps in-frame clones, though not all of them. This table holds over 200,000 clones, roughly 87% found once. The sequenced sample was peripheral blood. The receptor set was obtained from a middle-aged man with active or convalescent COVID-19.

In this sample, this clone turned up once. The chain recombines TRBV19 with TRBJ2-7; 7 nucleotides agree with TRBD1. Germline lookup yields CDR1 LNHDA and CDR2 SQIVND (reference sequence). The V gene end was trimmed by 3 bases and the J gene end by 0 bases; junction bases not matched to a gene: 5. The length of the CDR3 is 15 residues. The CDR3 sequence: CASSMGTASSYEQYF. The DNA of the CDR3 is TGTGCCAGTAGTATGGGGACAGCGAGCTCCTACGAGCAGTACTTC.

The V call is TRBV6-5, the J call TRBJ1-6; no definite D call. The V and J ends lost 0 bases and 6 bases respectively, with 9 bases between them. Germline CDR1 is MNHEY and CDR2 is SVGAGI. The CDR3 is made up of 15 amino acids. Here the CDR3 reads CASSYSPGVNSPLHF. For the CDR3, the DNA is TGTGCCAGCAGTTACTCGCCCGGGGTTAATTCACCCCTCCACTTT.

The rearrangement links TRBV29-1 to TRBJ2-2; D unresolved. V gave up 6 bases and J gave up 5 bases, with 4 bases separating them. Germline V CDR1 and CDR2: SQVTM, ANQGSEA. This CDR3 has 10 amino acids. CDR3 sequence (DNA): TGCAGCGTCCTTACCGGGGAGCTGTTTTTT. Its translation: CSVLTGELFF.

This chain connects TRBV5-1 to TRBJ1-1; no definite D call. The CDR3 is 15 amino acids. Per the germline V gene, CDR1 is SGHRS and CDR2 is YFSETQ. V was clipped by 4 bases and J by 1 base, with 14 bases between them. The CDR3 sequence is CASSLASTSNTEAFF. CDR3 DNA sequence: TGCGCCAGCAGCCTTGCCTCCACATCGAACACTGAAGCTTTCTTT.